This T cell receptor (beta chain) was observed in a study of cytomegalovirus exposure and HLA in healthy donors. Study conclusions and caveats: Across HLA loci, a later analysis found differing TCR association rates, with DRB1 most and HLA-C fewest. Per a later analysis, HLA-associated TCR beta chains showed more clonal expansion than other, equally common TCR beta chains. Several V segments, TRBV6-2 and TRBV6-3 among them, could not be told apart and were dropped.

Worth noting for this clone: Its target is unknown.

Trimming pared 6 bases from V and 4 bases from J, leaving 8 bases between. Germline CDR1 SGHKS, CDR2 YYEKEE (reference sequence). The CDR3 has 11 amino acids. Use of 60 Vbeta and 13 Jbeta primers characterized the PCR. Data came from immunoSEQ multiplex PCR; TCRdb stores just in-frame clones and leaves some out. The data contain around 150,000 clones, around 74% of them singletons. The clonotype originates from a female donor in good health and CMV-seronegative. Sequenced: PBMCs. The chain has TRBV5-5 and TRBJ2-7; possibly TRBD2 for D (5 bases). CDR3 bases: TGTGCCAGCACCACGGGGTACGAGCAGTACTTC. This translates into CASTTGYEQYF. Based on the CDR3 plus reference TRBV5-5 and TRBJ2-7, the full variable domain is DAGVTQSPTHLIKTRGQQVTLRCSPISGHKSVSWYQQVLGQGPQFIFQYYEKEERGRGNFPDRFSARQFPNYSSELNVNALLLGDSALYLCASTTGYEQYFGPGTRLTVT.